One sample yielded the 14 T cell receptor beta chains listed below, sequenced in a study of blood T cell repertoires in COVID-19. The assay was immunoSEQ multiplex PCR, and TCRdb's table has in-frame clones only and misses some. The profile covers under 80,000 clones, with 79% appearing a single time and about 32% taken by the ten largest. Input material: peripheral blood. These receptors were taken from a human donor in a cohort sampled during active COVID-19.

The V gene is TRBV11-3, the J gene TRBJ2-6; 12 positions match TRBD2. Trimming removed 5 bases from V and 1 base from J; junction bases left unmatched: 6. This CDR3 contains 18 residues. Germline CDR1 and CDR2: SGHNT and YENEEA. CDR3 nucleotide sequence: TGTGCCAGCAGCCAAAGGACTAGCGGGAAATCTGGGGCCAACGTCCTGACTTTC. It is translated as CASSQRTSGKSGANVLTF. Full variable domain (remainder filled in from reference TRBV11-3 and TRBJ2-6): EAGVVQSPRYKIIEKKQPVAFWCNPISGHNTLYWYLQNLGQGPELLIRYENEEAVDDSQLPKDRFSAERLKGVDSTLKIQPAELGDSAVYLCASSQRTSGKSGANVLTFGAGSRLTVL.

The chain employs TRBV19 and TRBJ2-7, with TRBD1 as a possible D gene (6 bases). The V end was cut by 3 bases, the J end by 2 bases, with 14 bases between. CDR3 length: 15 residues. CDR1 is LNHDA and CDR2 is SQIVND in the germline V gene (reference sequence). The CDR3 DNA reads as TGTGCCAGTAGTATCGGGAACAGGGCCCCCTACGAGCAGTACTTC. As protein: CASSIGNRAPYEQYF.

The rearrangement joins TRBV28 to TRBJ1-2, with D hard to call. Germline V gene sequence: CDR1 MDHEN, CDR2 SYDVKM. The V end lost 3 bases, the J end lost 2 bases, and 16 bases lay between the germline ends. The CDR3 spans 16 residues. The CDR3, as DNA: TGTGCCAGCAGTTTCGGGTTCGGGGTTGGGAACTATGGCTACACCTTC. This translates into CASSFGFGVGNYGYTF.

This chain connects TRBV3-1 (or the pseudogene TRBV3-2) to TRBJ2-2, with a tentative D call TRBD2 (6 bases). There are 17 residues in the CDR3. Germline lookup yields CDR1 LGHDT and CDR2 YNNKEL (reference sequence). Trimming shortened V by 1 base and J by 2 bases, and 14 bases separated the two germline ends. DNA for the CDR3: TGTGCCAGCAGCCAAGCGGCGGGAAGACCAAACACCGGGGAGCTGTTTTTT. This gives the protein CASSQAAGRPNTGELFF.

V is TRBV2 and J is TRBJ2-7; TRBD1 matches 8 bases. CDR1 is SNHLY and CDR2 is FYNNEI in the germline V gene. V dropped 0 bases and J dropped 7; count of bases not matched to a gene: 8. There are 15 residues in the CDR3. CDR3 coding DNA: TGTGCCAGCAGTGAAGCTGGCGCAGGGGGCGGTGAGCAGTACTTC. This encodes CASSEAGAGGGEQYF.

The CDR3 spells CASDSGSTSTDTQYF. CDR3 coding DNA: TGTGCCAGCGACAGCGGGAGTACCAGCACAGATACGCAGTATTTT. The chain carries TRBV28 and TRBJ2-3, with TRBD2 matching 8 bases. Germline values: CDR1 MDHEN, CDR2 SYDVKM. The CDR3 runs to 15 residues. Germline trimming cut 8 bases from V and 0 bases from J; bases unmatched to any gene: 7.

The rearrangement uses TRBV7-2 and TRBJ2-5, with 13 bases lining up with TRBD2. V shed 5 bases and J 5 bases; nucleotides not matched to a gene: 8. From germline, CDR1 is SGHTA and CDR2 FQGNSA. CDR3 length equals 16 residues. The DNA for the CDR3 is TGTGCCAGCAGCCCATCACTAGCGGGAGGGCCGGAGACCCAGTACTTC. It yields the protein CASSPSLAGGPETQYF.

This rearrangement joins TRBV27 to TRBJ2-1; the match to TRBD1 covers 11 bases. This CDR3 contains 18 residues. Germline lookup yields CDR1 MNHEY and CDR2 SMNVEV (reference sequence). The V and J ends lost 2 bases and 7 bases, in that order; junction bases with no gene match: 13. The chain's CDR3 is CASSLRVVGQGARNEQFF. The DNA of the CDR3 is TGTGCCAGCAGTTTAAGGGTCGTAGGACAGGGGGCTAGGAATGAGCAGTTCTTC.

The V call is TRBV19, the J call TRBJ2-7; the D gene is possibly TRBD1 (5 bases). The germline V gene has CDR1 LNHDA and CDR2 SQIVND (reference sequence). The V end lost 3 bases, the J end lost 0 bases, and 12 bases lay between the germline ends. The CDR3 is made up of 15 amino acids. In nucleotides, the CDR3 is TGTGCCAGTAGTATGGACATAACTCGCTCCTACGAGCAGTACTTC. Translated, it gives CASSMDITRSYEQYF.

This chain joins TRBV7-2 and TRBJ2-1; 9 bases align to TRBD2. The CDR3 extends over 17 amino acids. With V trimmed by 1 base and J by 0 bases, 4 bases remained unmatched. CDR1 and CDR2 (germline): SGHTA, FQGNSA. The CDR3 sequence: CASSLVPSGTSYNEQFF. The DNA of the CDR3 is TGTGCCAGCAGCTTAGTTCCTAGCGGGACCTCCTACAATGAGCAGTTCTTC.

The V gene is TRBV9, the J gene TRBJ2-3, with D possibly being TRBD1 (5 bases). Deletions cut 2 bases from V and 4 bases from J, with 14 bases between. The CDR3 is made up of 15 amino acids. In germline, CDR1 is SGDLS, CDR2 YYNGEE. The CDR3 reads CASSVYSGRPDTQYF. The CDR3 nucleotides are TGTGCCAGCAGCGTTTATTCAGGGCGTCCAGATACGCAGTATTTT.

A word on this clone: Mismatch with germline at one junction end may stem from a read error. The chain employs TRBV3-1 (or the pseudogene TRBV3-2) and TRBJ2-3; 9 positions agree with TRBD1. The CDR3 is made up of 13 amino acids. The germline gives CDR1 LGHDT, CDR2 YNNKEL (reference sequence). Here the CDR3 DNA reads TGTGCCAGCAGCCAGGCACGGACAGGGGCCGGGGATTTT. This encodes CASSQARTGAGDF.

This CDR3 reads CASSLTLADTQYF. CDR3 DNA sequence: TGTGCCAGCAGCTTAACTCTAGCGGATACGCAGTATTTT. V usage is TRBV7-3 and J usage is TRBJ2-3, with D possibly TRBD2 on 6 matching bases. V was cut by 0 bases and J by 6 bases, with 7 bases left in between. CDR1 SGHTA and CDR2 FQGTGA come from the germline V gene. The CDR3 sequence is 13 residues long.

The genes are TRBV4-1 and TRBJ2-1; 9 positions agree with TRBD2. Unmatched junction bases numbered 6, after V lost 1 base and J lost 5 bases. Germline V gives CDR1 MGHRA, CDR2 YSYEKL. This CDR3 has 16 residues. CDR3 coding DNA: TGCGCCAGCAGCCAAGCTGGACTAGCGAAAAACAATGAGCAGTTCTTC. Translating gives CASSQAGLAKNNEQFF.